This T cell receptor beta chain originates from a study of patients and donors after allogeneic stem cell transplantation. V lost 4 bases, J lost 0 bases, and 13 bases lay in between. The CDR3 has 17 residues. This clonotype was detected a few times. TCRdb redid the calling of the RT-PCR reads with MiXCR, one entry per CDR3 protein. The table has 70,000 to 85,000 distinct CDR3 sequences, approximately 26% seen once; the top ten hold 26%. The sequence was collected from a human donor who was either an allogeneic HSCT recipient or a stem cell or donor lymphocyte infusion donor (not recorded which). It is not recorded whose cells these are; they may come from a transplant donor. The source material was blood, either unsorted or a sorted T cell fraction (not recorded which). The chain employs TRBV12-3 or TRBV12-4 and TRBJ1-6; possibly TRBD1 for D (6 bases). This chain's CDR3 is CASSSGTRSSYNSPLHF. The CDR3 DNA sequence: TGTGCCAGCAGTTCAGGGACAAGGAGCTCCTATAATTCACCCCTCCACTTT.